The 12 T cell receptor beta chains below all came from one sample that was sequenced in a study of vaccination effects on CD4 cells after COVID-19. No cognate antigen is known for these TCRs. Produced via immunoSEQ multiplex PCR; TCRdb's table is partial and in-frame only. The sample shows 30,000 to 45,000 clones, approximately 82% of them seen only once. Antigen-specific CD4+ T cell clonotypes were called by their expansion after viral peptide-pool culture in ViraFEST. A 10-day culture period preceded the isolation of CD4+ T cells. Of the BNT162b2 and mRNA-1273 vaccines, participants received two doses of one or the other. Sequenced here: CD4+ T cells from PBMCs cultured with HCoV-NL63 spike peptides, sampled after COVID-19 vaccination. The origin of the receptors is a human donor who received a COVID-19 vaccine. Some clones in this sample may be carry-over from other donors' samples.

The chain employs TRBV30 and TRBJ2-5; D is uncertain. This CDR3 region has 11 residues. Germline V gene lookup returns CDR1 GTSNPN and CDR2 SVGIG (reference sequence). With 0 bases removed from V and 5 bases from J, the gap between germline ends came to 4 bases. CDR3 region: CAWSVRETQYF. DNA of the CDR3: TGTGCCTGGAGTGTAAGGGAGACCCAGTACTTC.

In DNA form, the CDR3 reads TGTGCCAGCAGCTTTGTTAGCGGGGGGCTCTACGAGCAGTACGTC. This sequence encodes CASSFVSGGLYEQYV. The chain couples TRBV7-2 to TRBJ2-7, with 10 bases lining up with TRBD2. Trimming at V came to 3 bases and at J to 3 bases, leaving 5 bases not matched to a gene. The CDR3 extends over 15 amino acids. Germline-derived CDR1 and CDR2 are SGHTA and FQGNSA.

The J gene is TRBJ1-4, the V gene TRBV3-1 (or the pseudogene TRBV3-2); no definite D call. CDR1 LGHDT and CDR2 YNNKEL come from the germline V gene (reference sequence). V lost 2 bases and J lost 4, with 11 bases in between. The CDR3 is 15 residues long. CDR3 nucleotides: TGTGCCAGCAGCCAAATGGGCTCGGGTAATGAAAAACTGTTTTTT. It encodes CASSQMGSGNEKLFF.

V is TRBV18 and J is TRBJ1-5, with 9 bases identical to TRBD1. The V gene end was trimmed by 4 bases and the J gene end by 1 base; junction bases not matched to a gene: 8. This CDR3 contains 17 residues. The germline V gene has CDR1 KGHSH and CDR2 LQKENI. This CDR3 is CASSLSLGQGSNQPQHF. CDR3 nucleotide sequence: TGTGCCAGCTCACTGAGCCTGGGACAGGGCAGCAATCAGCCCCAGCATTTT.

The gene calls are TRBV4-1 and TRBJ1-2; 8 positions match TRBD1. V gave up 0 bases and J gave up 5 bases; unmatched junction bases: 5. The length of the CDR3 is 15 residues. Germline V lookup: CDR1 MGHRA, CDR2 YSYEKL. DNA of the CDR3: TGCGCCAGCAGCCAAGAAACGGGACAGGCATATGGCTACACCTTC. Encoded protein: CASSQETGQAYGYTF.

V is TRBV7-2 and J is TRBJ2-7; a weak D match, TRBD1 (5 bases). V lost 5 bases and J 2 bases, leaving 13 bases between the germline ends. In germline, CDR1 is SGHTA, CDR2 FQGNSA. The CDR3 covers 14 residues. For the CDR3, the DNA is TGTGCCAGCAGCCCCTCCCCGACAGCCTACGAGCAGTACGTC. Translated, it gives CASSPSPTAYEQYV.

The chain joins TRBV5-5 to TRBJ2-7, with 9 bases that match TRBD1. In germline, CDR1 is SGHKS, CDR2 YYEKEE (reference sequence). This CDR3 is built from 15 residues. The J segment lost 1 base and the V segment lost 3 bases, leaving 5 bases of the junction unmatched. CDR3 in DNA: TGTGCCAGCAGCTACCGGGACAGGGAATCCTACGAGCAGTACGTC. It translates to CASSYRDRESYEQYV.

The rearrangement links TRBV19 to TRBJ2-2; D is perhaps TRBD2 (5 bases). This CDR3 has 13 amino acids. The V gene lost 7 bases and the J gene lost 4 bases, with 10 bases spanning the gap. CDR1 and CDR2 from the germline V gene are LNHDA and SQIVND (reference sequence). The CDR3 coding sequence is TGTGCCAGTAATCGGGGTAGCACCGGGGAGCTGTTTTTT. Its translation is CASNRGSTGELFF.

The rearrangement joins TRBV6-5 to TRBJ1-2; 7 nucleotides agree with TRBD1. Losses at the gene ends were 5 bases for V and 4 bases for J; bases not matched to a gene: 10. CDR1 is MNHEY, CDR2 SVGAGI, per germline. The CDR3 sequence is 15 residues long. The DNA of the CDR3 is TGTGCCAGCAGTCCGCGACAGGGACCCGCCTATGGCTACACCTTC. Its translation: CASSPRQGPAYGYTF.

This clone was picked up one time. This chain connects TRBV6-2 or TRBV6-3 to TRBJ1-2; D is uncertain. In germline, CDR1 is MNHEY, CDR2 SVGEGT. The V and J ends lost 4 bases and 10 bases respectively, with 10 bases between them. The CDR3 is 11 amino acids. The CDR3 region is CASSWNGYYTF. In DNA, the CDR3 is TGTGCCAGCAGTTGGAATGGATACTACACCTTC.

The chain combines TRBV5-1 with TRBJ2-2, with 13 bases aligning to TRBD2. Trimming cost V 3 bases and J 7 bases; bases outside gene matches: 6. Per the germline V gene, CDR1 is SGHRS and CDR2 is YFSETQ. This CDR3 has 16 amino acids. The CDR3 sequence: CASSSGTSGAFGELFF. CDR3 nucleotide sequence: TGCGCCAGCAGCTCCGGGACTAGCGGGGCCTTCGGGGAGCTGTTTTTT.

This clone came up a few times. J is TRBJ1-5 and V is TRBV24-1, with unresolved D. Germline V gives CDR1 KGHDR, CDR2 SFDVKD. This CDR3 region has 14 residues. V dropped 0 bases and J dropped 2 bases, with 4 bases sitting between them. DNA of the CDR3: TGTGCCACCAGTGATTTGGTCGGCAATCAGCCCCAGCATTTT. Residues: CATSDLVGNQPQHF.